This T cell receptor beta chain was retrieved from a study of human T cells and chemical hapten exposure. Study observations and caveats: No shift was seen in TCRs above 1 in 1000 frequency with DPC sensitization.

Germline CDR1 is MNHEY and CDR2 is SVGEGT. This CDR3 spans 18 amino acids. V trimming: 2 bases; J trimming: 5 bases; junction bases outside the gene matches: 14. Stated time point: pre-sensitization, week 0. The treatment was: therapeutic diphenylcyclopropenone sensitization with weekly scalp DPC. In the study's own analysis: Per-sample TCR counts ranged from about 20,000 to 700,000, median roughly 96,000. One entry per CDR3 protein results from TCRdb running MiXCR on the RACE reads. TCRdb, not the original authors, processed these V and J calls. The table records approximately 370,000 distinct CDR3 sequences, around 5.5% of them present only once. With regard to this clonotype: Its antigen remains unidentified.

The clonotype originates from a woman between 18 and 29 years old with alopecia areata. Some clones in this sample may be carry-over from other donors' samples. The V call is TRBV6-2 or TRBV6-3, the J call TRBJ2-3; 9 bases are a match to TRBD2. The sequences come from whole blood, collected in connection with sensitization to the hapten diphenylcyclopropenone (DPC). The DNA of the CDR3 is TGTGCCAGCAGTTACGGCGGGGGGGCCATTGGAACACAAGATACGCAGTATTTT. Amino acids: CASSYGGGAIGTQDTQYF.